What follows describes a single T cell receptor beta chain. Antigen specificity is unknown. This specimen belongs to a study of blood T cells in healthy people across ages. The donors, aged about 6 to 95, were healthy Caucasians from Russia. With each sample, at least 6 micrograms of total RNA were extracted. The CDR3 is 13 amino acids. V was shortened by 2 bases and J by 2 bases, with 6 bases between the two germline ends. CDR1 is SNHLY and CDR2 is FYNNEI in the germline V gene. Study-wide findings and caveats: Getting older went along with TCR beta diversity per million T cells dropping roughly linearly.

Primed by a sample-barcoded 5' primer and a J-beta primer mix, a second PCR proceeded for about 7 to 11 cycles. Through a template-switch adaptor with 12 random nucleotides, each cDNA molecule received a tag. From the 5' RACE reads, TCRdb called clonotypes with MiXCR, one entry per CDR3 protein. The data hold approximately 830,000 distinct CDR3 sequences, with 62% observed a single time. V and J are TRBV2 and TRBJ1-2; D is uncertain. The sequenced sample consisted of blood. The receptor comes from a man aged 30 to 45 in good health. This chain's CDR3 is CASSESSNYGYTF. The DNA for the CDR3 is TGTGCCAGCAGTGAATCCTCGAACTATGGCTACACCTTC.